This T cell receptor beta chain emerged from a study of T cell changes during pregnancy in multiple sclerosis. V was shortened by 0 bases and J by 0 bases, with 17 bases between the two germline ends. Germline V gives CDR1 MNHNS, CDR2 SASEGT. The length of the CDR3 is 18 residues. Sequencing used immunoSEQ multiplex PCR; TCRdb keeps in-frame clones, though not all of them. The table lists more than 25,000 clones, 90% to 95% of them singletons. The chain links TRBV6-1 to TRBJ1-2, with D unresolved. Specimen: CD8+ T cells from peripheral blood mononuclear cells, collected in the second trimester of pregnancy. The clonotype was recovered from a female donor in good health, enrolled as a control in a pregnancy study. The CDR3 coding sequence is TGTGCCAGCAGTGAAGCGGTCGGCAGGCAGATTACTAACTATGGCTACACCTTC. Translation gives CASSEAVGRQITNYGYTF.